This T cell receptor (beta chain) appears in the sequencing data of a study of cytomegalovirus exposure and HLA in healthy donors. Study-wide results and limits: Roughly uniform sequencing depth across donors was assumed, possibly incorrectly.

Primers included in the PCR were 60 Vbeta and 13 Jbeta primers. Original analysis: Counted up in a later analysis, unique TCR beta chains came to about 80 million, with about 9.9 million shared. Sequencing was performed with immunoSEQ multiplex PCR; in TCRdb, only in-frame clones are kept and a portion is missing. The V and J calls and the clone size are those of that table, but D and trimming were determined from the DNA. This sample yields 100,000 to 150,000 clones, of which about two thirds are seen a single time; 2.6% belongs to the top ten. With regard to this clone: As yet, its antigen is unknown.

The CDR3 consists of 17 residues. Germline lookup yields CDR1 KGHSH and CDR2 LQKENI. J gave up 5 bases and V 3 bases, and 13 bases lay outside the gene matches. Sequenced material: PBMCs. This chain links TRBV18 with TRBJ1-2; TRBD1 aligns across 9 bases. The clonotype originates from a woman between 55 and 75 years old in good health and CMV-seropositive. The CDR3 loop is CASSPSTGQGPEYGYTF. As DNA, the CDR3 is TGTGCCAGCTCACCCTCGACGGGACAGGGCCCCGAGTATGGCTACACCTTC.